These 2 T cell receptor beta chains share one sample of origin, sequenced in a study of tumor and adjacent non-tumor tissue in lung cancer. TCRbeta libraries were built with three rounds of nested PCR, modified from ARM-PCR. TCRdb used MiXCR to reprocess the multiplex PCR reads, holding one entry per CDR3 protein. The table has approximately 79,000 distinct CDR3 sequences, 76% seen once. No cell sorting was done before RNA was extracted from the tissue. Distant lung tissue was collected more than 3 cm away from the tumor edge. The sample consisted of distant non-tumor lung tissue. Every receptor here comes from a man between 65 and 85 years old with non-small cell lung cancer.

In its sample, this clonotype was seen once. The rearrangement joins TRBV10-1 to TRBJ2-3, with D possibly matching TRBD2 (5 bases). The V and J ends lost 0 bases and 3 bases respectively, with 19 bases between them. The CDR3 contains 18 residues. CDR1 and CDR2 from the germline V gene are WNHNN and SYGVQD (reference sequence). The CDR3 region has the DNA TGCGCCAGCAGTGAGTCCCTCGGGATGAATATGGGGACAGATACGCAGTATTTT. This translates into CASSESLGMNMGTDTQYF.

The genes are TRBV11-3 and TRBJ1-1, with D possibly TRBD1 on 6 matching bases. Per germline, CDR1 SGHNT and CDR2 YENEEA. The CDR3 has 16 amino acids. Trimming pared 3 bases from V and 0 bases from J, leaving 14 bases between. The CDR3 sequence: CASSFQDSILNTEAFF. The DNA for the CDR3 is TGTGCCAGCAGCTTCCAGGACAGTATTCTGAACACTGAAGCTTTCTTT. Using reference TRBV11-3 and TRBJ1-1 for the parts outside the CDR3, the full variable domain is EAGVVQSPRYKIIEKKQPVAFWCNPISGHNTLYWYLQNLGQGPELLIRYENEEAVDDSQLPKDRFSAERLKGVDSTLKIQPAELGDSAVYLCASSFQDSILNTEAFFGQGTRLTVV.